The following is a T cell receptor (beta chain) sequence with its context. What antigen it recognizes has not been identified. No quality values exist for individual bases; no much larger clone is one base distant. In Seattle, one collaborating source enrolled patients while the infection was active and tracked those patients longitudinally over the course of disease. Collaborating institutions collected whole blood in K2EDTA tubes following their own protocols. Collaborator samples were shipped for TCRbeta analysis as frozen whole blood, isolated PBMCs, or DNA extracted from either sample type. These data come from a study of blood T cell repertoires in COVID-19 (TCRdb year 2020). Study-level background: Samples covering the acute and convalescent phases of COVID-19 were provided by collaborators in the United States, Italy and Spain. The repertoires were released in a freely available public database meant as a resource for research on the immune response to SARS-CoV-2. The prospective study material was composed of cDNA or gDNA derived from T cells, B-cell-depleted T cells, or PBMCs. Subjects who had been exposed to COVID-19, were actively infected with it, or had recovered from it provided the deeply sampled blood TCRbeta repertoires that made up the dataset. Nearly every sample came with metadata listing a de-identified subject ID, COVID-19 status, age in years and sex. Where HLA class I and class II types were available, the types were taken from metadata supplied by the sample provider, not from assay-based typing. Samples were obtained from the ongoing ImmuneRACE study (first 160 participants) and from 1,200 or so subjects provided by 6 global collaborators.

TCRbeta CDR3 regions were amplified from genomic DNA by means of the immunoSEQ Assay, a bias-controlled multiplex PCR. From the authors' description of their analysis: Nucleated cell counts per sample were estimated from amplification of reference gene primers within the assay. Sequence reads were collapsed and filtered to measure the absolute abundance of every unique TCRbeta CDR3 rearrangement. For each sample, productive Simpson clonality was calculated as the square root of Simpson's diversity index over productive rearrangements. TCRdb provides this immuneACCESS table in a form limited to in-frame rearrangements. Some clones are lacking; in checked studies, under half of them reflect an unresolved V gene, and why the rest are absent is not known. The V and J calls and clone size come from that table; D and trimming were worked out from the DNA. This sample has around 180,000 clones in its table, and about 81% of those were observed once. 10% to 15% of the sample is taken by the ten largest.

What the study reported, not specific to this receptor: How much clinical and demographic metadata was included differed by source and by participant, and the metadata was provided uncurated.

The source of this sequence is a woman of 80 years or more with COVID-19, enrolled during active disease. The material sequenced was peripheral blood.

Here the CDR3 is given as CASRTGTSDSYEQYF. The bases read TGCGCCAGCAGGACGGGGACTAGCGACTCCTACGAGCAGTACTTC. The receptor chain draws on TRBV5-1 and TRBJ2-7, with 10 middle bases fitting TRBD2. Taken from the germline V gene, the CDR1 and CDR2 loops are SGHRS and YFSETQ. The CDR3 goes from the cysteine to the phenylalanine over 15 residues. The CDR3 DNA has 45 bases and is translated from base 1. For this chain, trimming is 5 bases at the V end and 0 bases at the J end, and the number of junction bases without a gene match is 5.